This is a list of T cell receptor beta chains from one sample in a study of cytomegalovirus exposure and HLA in healthy donors. Libraries were prepared by immunoSEQ multiplex PCR; TCRdb keeps only in-frame clonotypes and omits some of them. This sample carries about 120,000 clones, over 70% of them seen once, and the ten largest clones take more than 8%. Sequencing was performed on PBMCs. These TCRs come from a female donor in good health and CMV-seropositive. Both conserved end residues are part of each CDR3. D genes are given only for firm matches. Rows may omit the clone size; those that give it use once, few, many or a size class.

d_call clone_size j_call v_call cdr3_aa cdr3_nt
- - TRBJ2-1 TRBV7-9 CASFLSGTDTYNEQFF TGTGCCAGCTTCCTCTCTGGGACTGATACCTACAATGAGCAGTTCTTC
TRBD1 - TRBJ2-5 TRBV6-5 CASSPQGGGGETQYF TGTGCCAGCAGTCCACAGGGGGGCGGCGGGGAGACCCAGTACTTC
TRBD1 - TRBJ2-7 TRBV14 CASSSRDSPSYEQYF TGTGCCAGCAGCTCCCGGGACAGTCCCTCCTACGAGCAGTACTTC
- - TRBJ2-2 TRBV7-8 CASSFARPVGGELFF TGTGCCAGCAGCTTTGCTAGACCAGTCGGCGGGGAGCTGTTTTTT
TRBD1 - TRBJ2-5 TRBV7-2 CATSRDREETQYF TGTGCCACTTCCCGGGACAGGGAAGAGACCCAGTACTTC
- - TRBJ1-1 TRBV11-2 CASSREGYTEAFF TGTGCCAGCAGCCGGGAAGGGTACACTGAAGCTTTCTTT
- - TRBJ1-4 TRBV18 CASSLQGLNEKLFF TGTGCCAGCTCACTCCAGGGGCTTAATGAAAAACTGTTTTTT
- - TRBJ2-1 TRBV4-1 CASSQDGGGPYNEQFF TGCGCCAGCAGCCAAGATGGGGGGGGGCCCTACAATGAGCAGTTCTTC
- - TRBJ1-5 TRBV19 CASSIGSGNQPQHF TGTGCCAGTAGTATAGGGTCAGGGAATCAGCCCCAGCATTTT
- - TRBJ2-7 TRBV10-3 CAIMEGQTYEQYF TGTGCCATCATGGAGGGGCAGACCTACGAGCAGTACTTC
TRBD1 - TRBJ2-7 TRBV7-6 CASSPDRVEQYF TGTGCCAGCAGCCCAGACAGGGTCGAGCAGTACTTC
- - TRBJ1-1 TRBV5-1 CASSLEGVNTEAFF TGCGCCAGCAGCTTGGAGGGAGTTAACACTGAAGCTTTCTTT
- - TRBJ1-2 TRBV5-1 CASSQIAHYGYTF TGCGCCAGCAGCCAGATAGCTCACTATGGCTACACCTTC
- once TRBJ1-2 TRBV18 CASSPGQGNYGYTF TGTGCCAGCTCACCAGGGCAGGGTAACTATGGCTACACCTTC
TRBD1 - TRBJ2-7 TRBV7-7 CASSPDRGKGEQYF TGTGCCAGCAGCCCAGACAGGGGAAAGGGGGAGCAGTACTTC
TRBD1 - TRBJ2-3 TRBV19 CASSIGGQPTDTQYF TGTGCCAGTAGTATAGGGGGACAGCCGACAGATACGCAGTATTTT
TRBD2 - TRBJ2-5 TRBV7-7 CASSLGGQETQYF TGTGCCAGCAGCTTGGGAGGGCAAGAGACCCAGTACTTC
TRBD2 - TRBJ2-2 TRBV5-1 CASSLAQPGLAGGRGTGELFF TGCGCCAGCAGCTTGGCACAACCGGGACTAGCGGGGGGCCGTGGCACCGGGGAGCTGTTTTTT
- - TRBJ2-7 TRBV5-1 CANRGGYEQYF TGCGCCAACAGGGGGGGCTACGAGCAGTACTTC
TRBD2 few TRBJ2-5 TRBV7-3 CASSLTGGETTQYF TGTGCCAGCAGCCTGACTGGGGGGGAGACGACCCAGTACTTC
TRBD1 - TRBJ2-7 TRBV7-2 CASSFRGPYEQYF TGTGCCAGCAGCTTCAGGGGGCCCTACGAGCAGTACTTC
- - TRBJ2-2 TRBV9 CASSVKGANTGELFF TGTGCCAGCAGCGTTAAAGGGGCGAACACCGGGGAGCTGTTTTTT
- - TRBJ2-3 TRBV13 CASSLPTGDTDTQYF TGTGCCAGCAGCCTGCCCACCGGGGACACAGATACGCAGTATTTT
TRBD1 - TRBJ2-2 TRBV18 CASSPGTGGTGELFF TGTGCCAGCTCCCCCGGGACAGGGGGCACCGGGGAGCTGTTTTTT
TRBD2 - TRBJ2-1 TRBV25-1 CASNLQTSGGHEQFF TGTGCCAGCAACCTCCAGACTAGCGGGGGGCATGAGCAGTTCTTC
- - TRBJ2-3 TRBV7-9 CSSSLRGDTQYF TGTTCCAGCAGCCTTAGGGGAGATACGCAGTATTTT
- - TRBJ1-5 TRBV5-8 CASSLFRGPSYQPQHF TGTGCCAGCAGCTTGTTCCGAGGGCCTTCTTATCAGCCCCAGCATTTT
TRBD1 - TRBJ1-1 TRBV6-6 CASSYPGQMNTEAFF TGTGCCAGCAGTTACCCGGGACAGATGAACACTGAAGCTTTCTTT
TRBD1 - TRBJ2-7 TRBV27 CASSLRPQGAGSYEQYF TGTGCCAGCAGTTTGAGGCCACAGGGGGCAGGCTCCTACGAGCAGTACTTC
- - TRBJ2-2 TRBV6-4 CASSDDRTNTGELFF TGTGCCAGCAGTGACGACAGAACAAACACCGGGGAGCTGTTTTTT
- few TRBJ2-7 TRBV2 CASSADGGRLYEQYF TGTGCCAGCAGCGCTGACGGAGGTAGGCTCTACGAGCAGTACTTC
- once TRBJ2-1 TRBV30 CAWVTGNEQFF TGTGCCTGGGTAACAGGTAATGAGCAGTTCTTC
- once TRBJ1-2 TRBV18 CASSPYSTPGVANYGYTF TGTGCCAGCTCACCTTATTCGACCCCGGGAGTCGCTAACTATGGCTACACCTTC
TRBD2 - TRBJ2-5 TRBV2 CASSIGLADQETQYF TGTGCCAGCAGTATCGGACTAGCGGACCAAGAGACCCAGTACTTC
- few TRBJ2-5 TRBV18 CASSDGGTKETQYF TGTGCCAGCTCAGACGGGGGGACAAAAGAGACCCAGTACTTC
TRBD2 - TRBJ2-5 TRBV5-1 CASRRTGGLETQYF TGCGCCAGCAGAAGGACGGGGGGGCTAGAGACCCAGTACTTC
- - TRBJ1-4 TRBV5-5 CASSLTSTNEKLFF TGTGCCAGCAGCTTGACGAGCACTAATGAAAAACTGTTTTTT
- - TRBJ2-6 TRBV9 CASSVEPRATSSGANVLTF TGTGCCAGCAGCGTAGAACCCAGGGCCACCTCCTCTGGGGCCAACGTCCTGACTTTC
- - TRBJ1-6 TRBV19 CASRDSNSPLHF TGTGCCAGTAGGGACAGTAATTCACCCCTCCACTTT
TRBD1 - TRBJ2-7 TRBV28 CASSPFGGTGIRYEQYF TGTGCCAGCAGTCCATTTGGGGGGACAGGGATTCGCTACGAGCAGTACTTC
- once TRBJ1-6 TRBV18 CASSPRNPPELALHF TGTGCCAGCTCACCAAGAAACCCGCCTGAGCTAGCCCTCCACTTT
- - TRBJ2-3 TRBV6-5 CASSSEGELYTDTQYF TGTGCCAGCAGTTCCGAGGGGGAACTATACACAGATACGCAGTATTTT
- once TRBJ1-1 TRBV13 CASSATGNTEAFF TGTGCCAGCAGCGCCACAGGGAACACTGAAGCTTTCTTT
TRBD1 - TRBJ1-1 TRBV7-3 CASSLSTGSGTEAFF TGTGCCAGCAGCTTATCGACAGGGTCAGGGACTGAAGCTTTCTTT
TRBD1 - TRBJ1-1 TRBV18 CASSQGQITEAFF TGTGCCAGCTCACAGGGACAGATCACTGAAGCTTTCTTT
TRBD1 - TRBJ1-5 TRBV7-2 CASSVRDRGPWPQHF TGTGCCAGCAGCGTCAGGGACAGGGGCCCATGGCCCCAGCATTTT
- once TRBJ2-1 TRBV10-3 CAISTSLGQGEQFF TGTGCCATCAGTACCTCACTCGGCCAGGGGGAGCAGTTCTTC
TRBD1 - TRBJ1-5 TRBV18 CASSPTTGDNQPQHF TGTGCCAGCTCACCTACGACAGGGGACAATCAGCCCCAGCATTTT
TRBD2 once TRBJ2-1 TRBV4-1 CASSHPSGRGDSYNEQFF TGCGCCAGCAGCCACCCTAGCGGCCGGGGGGACTCCTACAATGAGCAGTTCTTC
TRBD2 - TRBJ2-7 TRBV28 CASSFRGGRSYEQYF TGTGCCAGCAGTTTTCGGGGGGGGCGGTCCTACGAGCAGTACTTC
TRBD1 - TRBJ1-1 TRBV19 CASLWGQGVLGTEAFF TGTGCCAGCCTATGGGGGCAGGGGGTGCTGGGCACTGAAGCTTTCTTT
- - TRBJ2-6 TRBV30 CASQASSGANVLTF TGTGCCTCACAGGCTAGCTCTGGGGCCAACGTCCTGACTTTC
TRBD2 - TRBJ2-5 TRBV15 CATSTGEAGGGETQYF TGTGCCACCAGCACGGGGGAAGCGGGGGGAGGGGAGACCCAGTACTTC
- - TRBJ2-7 TRBV18 CASSPGSDRYEQYF TGTGCCAGCTCACCAGGCTCAGACAGATACGAGCAGTACTTC